The sequence of this TCR beta chain was determined in a study of T-cell reconstitution after alpha-beta-depleted transplantation in children. This sample's TCRbeta library carried unique molecular identifier barcodes. Via MiXCR, TCRdb re-called the PCR reads, giving one row per CDR3 protein. The sample shows fewer than 120,000 distinct CDR3 sequences, around a tenth of them seen only once. This CDR3 has 16 amino acids. Unmatched junction bases numbered 8, after V lost 5 bases and J lost 1 base. CDR1 and CDR2 (germline): SEHNR, FQNEAQ (reference sequence). This chain connects TRBV7-9 to TRBJ1-2; 9 nucleotides align to TRBD1. Here the sequenced sample was PBMCs from the stem cell graft donor, taken from the stem cell graft. The receptor's source is a human donor who donated a stem cell graft to a child with acute lymphoblastic leukemia. CDR3 coding DNA: TGTGCCAGCAGCCCCCGGCAGGACAGGGGTAACTATGGCTACACCTTC. Its translation is CASSPRQDRGNYGYTF. Together with reference TRBV7-9 and TRBJ1-2, the CDR3 gives the full variable domain: DTGVSQNPRHKITKRGQNVTFRCDPISEHNRLYWYRQTLGQGPEFLTYFQNEAQLEKSRLLSDRFSAERPKGSFSTLEIQRTEQGDSAMYLCASSPRQDRGNYGYTFGSGTRLTVV.